The present T cell receptor (beta chain) was sequenced within a study of early T cells in non-severe SARS-CoV-2 infection. Study as a whole: The study sequenced bulk RNA from unsorted whole blood, with chains unpaired.

Each single cDNA molecule received a unique molecular identifier. TCRdb reanalysed the 5' RACE reads using MiXCR and keeps one entry per CDR3 protein. Of tens of thousands of distinct CDR3 sequences in the sample, 10% were seen once. This clonotype was seen at least ten times. Its antigen is currently unknown. Study observations and caveats: Missing private and CD4 specificities, VDJdb matching favored anti-spike CD8 responses.

Sample: whole blood. The source of this sequence is an adult who was a healthcare worker with PCR-confirmed SARS-CoV-2 infection or an uninfected control (not recorded which).

The CDR3 is CASSYSPSGIGDTQYF. The CDR3 nucleotides read TGTGCCAGCAGTTACTCACCTAGCGGGATAGGGGATACGCAGTATTTT. The chain couples TRBV6-5 to TRBJ2-3, with 9 bases fitting TRBD2. With 0 bases clipped from V and 6 bases from J, the junction kept 7 bases outside the gene matches. The CDR3 length is 16 residues. Per the germline V gene, CDR1 is MNHEY and CDR2 is SVGAGI.